Sequencing of this T cell receptor (beta chain) was carried out in a study of human T cells and chemical hapten exposure. The V gene end was trimmed by 5 bases and the J gene end by 0 bases; junction bases not matched to a gene: 11. Looked up from germline, CDR1 is SEHNR and CDR2 is FQNEAQ (reference sequence). The CDR3 covers 17 residues. Each CDR3 protein gets one entry after TCRdb re-called the RACE reads with MiXCR. The sample yields 56,000 or so distinct CDR3 sequences, approximately 9.6% seen once. This clonotype was seen ten or more times. Time point noted: pre-sensitization, week 0. The treatment: therapeutic diphenylcyclopropenone sensitization with weekly scalp DPC. The authors' total RNA extraction used unfractionated whole blood.

The chain joins TRBV7-9 to TRBJ2-7, with 9 bases identical to TRBD1. The source is a woman aged 30 to 39 with alopecia areata. Some clones in this sample may be carry-over from other donors' samples. Specimen: whole blood, collected in connection with sensitization to the hapten diphenylcyclopropenone (DPC). The DNA of the CDR3 is TGTGCCAGCAGCCAAGGCCCTGGACAGGGGTCCTCCTACGAGCAGTACTTC. Translated, it gives CASSQGPGQGSSYEQYF. The variable domain in full, completed from reference TRBV7-9 and TRBJ2-7, reads DTGVSQNPRHKITKRGQNVTFRCDPISEHNRLYWYRQTLGQGPEFLTYFQNEAQLEKSRLLSDRFSAERPKGSFSTLEIQRTEQGDSAMYLCASSQGPGQGSSYEQYFGPGTRLTVT.